Below, 13 T cell receptor beta chains from the same sample are listed, as sequenced in a study of shared clonotypes between healthy human individuals. The repertoire was sequenced with immunoSEQ multiplex PCR; TCRdb's copy has only in-frame clones and lacks some. The table has some 2.3 million clones, approximately 93% seen once. Sequencing was performed on naive CD4+ T cells from PBMCs. As for subset: CD45RA+ positively selected. All receptors come from a man between 18 and 35 years old in good health. Some clones in this sample may be carry-over from other donors' samples.

This clone was detected a few times. This chain links TRBV11-2 with TRBJ1-5; D unclear. In germline, CDR1 is SGHAT, CDR2 FQNNGV. This CDR3 is 13 amino acids long. V shed 5 bases and J shed 11 bases, with 16 bases lying between them. The CDR3 DNA sequence: TGTGCCAGCAGCCCCATGGCGAAGACGGCCCAGCATTTT. As protein: CASSPMAKTAQHF.

This clone showed up just once. V usage is TRBV7-2 and J usage is TRBJ2-1; D might be TRBD1 (7 bases). This CDR3 region has 14 residues. V lost 2 bases to trimming and J lost 6 bases, with 11 bases between them. Germline lookup yields CDR1 SGHTA and CDR2 FQGNSA. CDR3 residues: CASSLNRGGNEQFF. The CDR3 bases are TGTGCCAGCAGCTTAAACAGGGGAGGCAATGAGCAGTTCTTC.

The chain uses TRBV7-2 and TRBJ1-5; D not certain. The CDR3 loop spans 13 amino acids. Per the germline V gene, CDR1 is SGHTA and CDR2 is FQGNSA. V gave up 5 bases and J gave up 7 bases, with 12 bases separating them. The CDR3 sequence is CASSPRLSQPQHF. For the CDR3, the DNA is TGTGCCAGCAGCCCCCGGTTGAGCCAGCCCCAGCATTTT.

The V call is TRBV6-5, the J call TRBJ2-1, with 10 bases aligning to TRBD1. CDR3 length: 15 amino acids. CDR1 and CDR2 from the germline V gene are MNHEY and SVGAGI. The junction had 5 bases not matched to a gene; V was cut back by 5 bases and J by 4 bases. CDR3 region: CASSQTGQGYNEQFF. In DNA, the CDR3 is TGTGCCAGCAGTCAGACGGGACAGGGGTACAATGAGCAGTTCTTC.

The count of this clone is one. The rearrangement links TRBV29-1 to TRBJ1-3; D remains unclear. V was clipped by 2 bases and J by 0 bases, with 11 bases between them. The CDR3 contains 15 residues. CDR1 SQVTM and CDR2 ANQGSEA come from the germline V gene. The CDR3 bases are TGCAGCGTTGAAACCCGACTCCTCTCTGGAAACACCATATATTTT. This sequence encodes CSVETRLLSGNTIYF.

With respect to this clone: The sample contains more than one DNA sequence encoding this CDR3. The chain has TRBV5-1 and TRBJ2-5, with no clear D. The germline V and J ends were trimmed by 0 bases and 1 base, with 7 bases remaining between them. The CDR3 is made up of 14 amino acids. Germline CDR1 is SGHRS and CDR2 is YFSETQ. CDR3: CASSLVSGQETQYF. In DNA form, the CDR3 reads TGCGCCAGCAGCTTGGTATCCGGCCAAGAGACCCAGTACTTC. The full variable domain, its missing parts supplied by reference TRBV5-1 and TRBJ2-5, is KAGVTQTPRYLIKTRGQQVTLSCSPISGHRSVSWYQQTPGQGLQFLFEYFSETQRNKGNFPGRFSGRQFSNSRSEMNVSTLELGDSALYLCASSLVSGQETQYFGPGTRLLVL.

The rearrangement uses TRBV2 and TRBJ2-4; TRBD1 might be the D (6 bases). The CDR3 sequence is 16 residues long. V dropped 6 bases and J dropped 0 bases, with 15 bases sitting between them. The V gene's germline CDR1 is SNHLY and CDR2 FYNNEI. The CDR3 DNA sequence: TGTGCCAGCAGGGAACAGGGCCGAGTAGCCAAAAACATTCAGTACTTC. The encoded protein is CASREQGRVAKNIQYF. The full variable domain, its missing parts supplied by reference TRBV2 and TRBJ2-4, is EPEVTQTPSHQVTQMGQEVILRCVPISNHLYFYWYRQILGQKVEFLVSFYNNEISEKSEIFDDQFSVERPDGSNFTLKIRSTKLEDSAMYFCASREQGRVAKNIQYFGAGTRLSVL.

This chain uses TRBV2 with TRBJ1-2, with 9 bases identical to TRBD1. Germline CDR1 and CDR2: SNHLY and FYNNEI. Losses at the gene ends were 5 bases for V and 6 bases for J; bases not matched to a gene: 10. This CDR3 region has 15 residues. The CDR3, as DNA: TGTGCCAGCAGTCCCGAATTTACAGGGGGCAATGGCTACACCTTC. Translating it yields CASSPEFTGGNGYTF.

The rearrangement uses TRBV5-1 and TRBJ1-4, with D maybe TRBD1 (6 bases). CDR3 length: 17 amino acids. CDR1 is SGHRS, CDR2 YFSETQ, per germline. The germline V and J ends were trimmed by 9 bases and 3 bases, with 24 bases remaining between them. The CDR3 is CATKQGSGVVANEKLFF. In DNA form, the CDR3 reads TGCGCCACCAAACAGGGCTCCGGGGTGGTGGCTAATGAAAAACTGTTTTTT.

V and J are TRBV28 and TRBJ1-1; no clear D gene. The V gene lost 3 bases and the J gene lost 11 bases, with 10 bases spanning the gap. The CDR3 extends over 11 amino acids. Germline CDR1 is MDHEN and CDR2 is SYDVKM. CDR3 sequence (DNA): TGTGCCAGCAGTTTGGATGGGTTTGCTTTCTTT. Its translation: CASSLDGFAFF.

The chain joins TRBV6-1 to TRBJ2-1; 9 positions match TRBD2. Trimming took 7 bases from V and 7 from J; bases not matched to a gene: 11. CDR1 and CDR2 from the germline V gene are MNHNS and SASEGT. This CDR3 is 15 amino acids long. The chain's CDR3 is CASTRIAGVVNEQFF. In nucleotides, the CDR3 is TGTGCCAGCACTAGAATAGCGGGAGTCGTTAATGAGCAGTTCTTC.

The V and J genes are TRBV7-2 and TRBJ2-6; 7 nucleotides align to TRBD1. V shed 5 bases and J 2 bases; nucleotides not matched to a gene: 3. The CDR3 sequence is 15 residues long. CDR1 is SGHTA, CDR2 FQGNSA, per germline. The CDR3 loop reads CASSPDRAGANVLTF. CDR3 DNA: TGTGCCAGCAGCCCCGACAGGGCTGGGGCCAACGTCCTGACTTTC.

The rearrangement links TRBV7-9 to TRBJ2-7; 7 bases agree with TRBD2. Per the germline V gene, CDR1 is SEHNR and CDR2 is FQNEAQ (reference sequence). This CDR3 region has 15 residues. The ends lost 1 base at V and 5 bases at J; junction bases unmatched: 8. CDR3 DNA: TGTGCCAGCAGCTTAGTTCTCGCGGGAGCCCACGAGCAGTACTTC. Translated, it gives CASSLVLAGAHEQYF.